This TCR beta chain was documented in a study of shared clonotypes between healthy human individuals. TCRdb's table, derived via immunoSEQ multiplex PCR, lists solely in-frame clones and lacks some. This sample has around 510,000 clones, with about 80% found just once. The CDR3 covers 14 residues. The V gene lost 0 bases and the J gene lost 9 bases, with 12 bases spanning the gap. CDR1 and CDR2 (germline): MDHEN, SYDVKM. Nashville, Tennessee was home to all donors, who were Caucasian adults. The sequence was collected from a woman between 35 and 50 years old in good health. Some clones in this sample may be carry-over from other donors' samples. Sequenced: PBMCs. V usage is TRBV28 and J usage is TRBJ1-5, with a possible D match to TRBD1 (6 bases). The CDR3 bases are TGTGCCAGCAGTTTATGGACAGGACCGGGGCCCCAGCATTTT. Translating it yields CASSLWTGPGPQHF.